Below are 16 T cell receptor beta chains sequenced from a single sample in a study of identical twins. TCRdb used MiXCR to reprocess the 5' RACE reads, holding one entry per CDR3 protein. This sample has roughly 750,000 distinct CDR3 sequences, with approximately 22% found just once. These same records also appear under a second study, on T cells expressing NK-cell markers.

The sequenced material came from PBMCs. These TCRs come from a woman under 30 in good health.

The chain recombines TRBV6-2 or TRBV6-3 with TRBJ2-2; D is perhaps TRBD2 (6 bases). Per the germline V gene, CDR1 is MNHEY and CDR2 is SVGEGT. V was trimmed by 7 bases and J by 6 bases, leaving 12 bases between them. The CDR3 is 13 amino acids. CDR3: CASNGGMAGELFF. The CDR3 DNA reads TGTGCCAGCAACGGGGGTATGGCCGGGGAGCTGTTTTTT.

This clonotype was counted at least ten times. The CDR3 sequence: CASSPGAGDNSPLHF. CDR3 nucleotides: TGCGCCAGCAGCCCAGGGGCCGGGGATAATTCACCCCTCCACTTT. The chain couples TRBV5-1 to TRBJ1-6; TRBD1 might be the D (6 bases). From germline, CDR1 is SGHRS and CDR2 YFSETQ. The CDR3 contains 15 residues. Trimming removed 4 bases at V and 5 bases at J, with 13 bases between.

The chain carries TRBV29-1 and TRBJ1-2; D unresolved. The CDR3 consists of 12 residues. Per germline, CDR1 SQVTM and CDR2 ANQGSEA. V lost 4 bases and J lost 8, with 14 bases in between. In nucleotides, the CDR3 is TGCAGCGTTGCCTGGGGTCACGGGGGCTACACCTTC. This gives the protein CSVAWGHGGYTF.

A few counts support this clonotype. The chain has TRBV5-1 and TRBJ2-3, with TRBD2 as a possible D gene (5 bases). V lost 1 base and J 2 bases, leaving 11 bases between the germline ends. The CDR3 has 15 residues. Germline assignment: CDR1 SGHRS and CDR2 YFSETQ. As DNA, the CDR3 is TGCGCCAGCAGCTTGTCGGTTAGCGACACAGATACGCAGTATTTT. This codes for CASSLSVSDTDTQYF.

This clonotype was counted at least ten times. The rearrangement joins TRBV6-1 to TRBJ2-3; 8 bases match TRBD2. Germline CDR1 and CDR2: MNHNS and SASEGT. The CDR3 totals 16 residues. V shed 0 bases and J 5 bases; nucleotides not matched to a gene: 7. CDR3 nucleotide sequence: TGTGCCAGCAGTGAAGCGCGAGCGGGAGTCGGAGATACGCAGTATTTT. The encoded protein is CASSEARAGVGDTQYF.

This clonotype occurred a few times. The V gene is TRBV20-1, the J gene TRBJ2-3; a weak D match, TRBD2 (5 bases). This CDR3 is built from 16 residues. Germline V gene sequence: CDR1 DFQATT, CDR2 SNEGSKA (reference sequence). The V end lost 5 bases, the J end lost 3 bases, and 21 bases lay between the germline ends. For the CDR3, the DNA is TGCAGTGCTTTTCTACCCCGGGTCCCGGGGACAGATACGCAGTATTTT. This codes for CSAFLPRVPGTDTQYF.

The chain has TRBV12-3 or TRBV12-4 and TRBJ1-4; 7 nucleotides agree with TRBD1. CDR3 length: 12 residues. Trimming took 4 bases from V and 13 from J; bases not matched to a gene: 6. In DNA, the CDR3 is TGTGCCAGCAGTTCAACAGGGGCCCTACTGTTTTTT. Translating gives CASSSTGALLFF.

This clonotype was picked up a small number of times. This chain connects TRBV6-6 to TRBJ2-1, with a weak D call TRBD1 (6 bases). Germline lookup yields CDR1 MNHNY and CDR2 SVGAGI (reference sequence). The CDR3 extends over 13 amino acids. Trimming removed 4 bases from V and 8 bases from J, with 12 bases in between. CDR3 nucleotide sequence: TGTGCCAGCAGTTTAACAGGGAGTTATGAGCAGTTCTTC. Translated: CASSLTGSYEQFF.

The chain links TRBV4-1 to TRBJ2-5; possible D gene TRBD1, 6 bases. The V end was cut by 0 bases, the J end by 5 bases, with 19 bases between. Germline V gives CDR1 MGHRA, CDR2 YSYEKL. CDR3 length: 17 residues. CDR3 region: CASSQDGSGGFQETQYF. CDR3 in DNA: TGCGCCAGCAGCCAAGACGGTTCTGGGGGCTTTCAGGAGACCCAGTACTTC.

Only a few counts were recorded for this clonotype. The chain uses TRBV6-1 and TRBJ2-7, with 8 bases fitting TRBD1. The CDR3 is made up of 14 amino acids. V shed 6 bases, J shed 4 bases, and the junction held 8 bases outside the gene matches. Germline CDR1 and CDR2: MNHNS and SASEGT. CDR3 in DNA: TGTGCCAGCAGCCGACAGGGGAAGGGGTACGAGCAGTACTTC. Translating it yields CASSRQGKGYEQYF.

The CDR3 nucleotides are TGCAGCGCCCAACAGGCGGCTCGTGGGACTGAAGCTTTCTTT. Encoded protein: CSAQQAARGTEAFF. J is TRBJ1-1 and V is TRBV29-1; tentatively, D is TRBD1 (5 bases). The V gene's germline CDR1 is SQVTM and CDR2 ANQGSEA. The CDR3 contains 14 residues. V shed 7 bases and J shed 5 bases, with 20 bases lying between them.

The chain links TRBV20-1 to TRBJ2-1; a possible D gene is TRBD2 (5 bases). The V gene lost 3 bases and the J gene lost 5 bases, with 11 bases spanning the gap. Germline CDR1 is DFQATT and CDR2 is SNEGSKA (reference sequence). CDR3 length: 13 residues. Here the CDR3 DNA reads TGCAGTGCTAGGACTGGCGGGCACAATGAGCAGTTCTTC. Translation: CSARTGGHNEQFF.

The CDR3: CSVDRVSSYNEQFF. The CDR3, as DNA: TGCAGCGTTGATAGAGTAAGCTCCTACAATGAGCAGTTCTTC. The gene calls are TRBV29-1 and TRBJ2-1; no clear D gene. Germline V gene sequence: CDR1 SQVTM, CDR2 ANQGSEA. This CDR3 has 14 residues. The ends were cut back, 3 bases at V and 0 bases at J, with 9 bases in the middle.

The chain combines TRBV11-2 with TRBJ2-2; tentative D call: TRBD1 (5 bases). CDR1 SGHAT and CDR2 FQNNGV come from the germline V gene. Trimming shortened V by 3 bases and J by 3 bases, and 14 bases separated the two germline ends. This CDR3 comprises 16 residues. This CDR3 is CASSFFRRVDTGELFF. For the CDR3, the DNA is TGTGCCAGCAGCTTCTTCCGCAGGGTTGACACCGGGGAGCTGTTTTTT.

The gene calls are TRBV12-3 or TRBV12-4 and TRBJ2-7; 7 nucleotides agree with TRBD1. V lost 3 bases, J lost 3 bases, and 5 bases stayed unmatched. This CDR3 has 14 residues. The CDR3 DNA reads TGTGCCAGCAGTTTGGGGACAGCCTTCTACGAGCAGTACTTC. It specifies CASSLGTAFYEQYF.

This chain uses TRBV10-3 with TRBJ2-7, with TRBD1 matching 7 bases. The CDR3 contains 15 residues. Germline assignment: CDR1 ENHRY and CDR2 SYGVKD. The V and J ends lost 5 bases and 6 bases, in that order; junction bases with no gene match: 13. As DNA, the CDR3 is TGTGCCATCAGTCTAGGGGGTACAGGGGTCGGCGAGCAGTACTTC. Its protein is CAISLGGTGVGEQYF.